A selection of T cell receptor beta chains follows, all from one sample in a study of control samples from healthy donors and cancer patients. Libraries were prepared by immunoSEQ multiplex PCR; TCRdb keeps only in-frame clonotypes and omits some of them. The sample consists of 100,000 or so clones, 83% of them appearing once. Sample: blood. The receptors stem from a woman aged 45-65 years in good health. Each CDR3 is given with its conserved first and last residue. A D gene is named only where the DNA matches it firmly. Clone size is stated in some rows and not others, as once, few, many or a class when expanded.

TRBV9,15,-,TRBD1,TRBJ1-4,CASSVRTGTNEKLFF,TGTGCCAGCAGCGTACGGACAGGGACTAATGAAAAACTGTTTTTT
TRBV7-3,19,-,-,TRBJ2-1,CASSLYGRTTGIRYNEQFF,TGTGCCAGCAGCTTATATGGAAGAACGACGGGTATAAGATACAATGAGCAGTTCTTC
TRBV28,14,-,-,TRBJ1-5,CASSIGQRVRPQHF,TGTGCCAGCAGTATCGGACAGAGAGTTAGGCCCCAGCATTTT
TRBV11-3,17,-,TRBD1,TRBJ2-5,CASSPGGGRGSQETQYF,TGTGCCAGCAGCCCAGGGGGTGGCAGGGGGTCCCAAGAGACCCAGTACTTC
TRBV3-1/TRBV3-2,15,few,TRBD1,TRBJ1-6,CASSLRDRVSSPLHF,TGTGCCAGCAGCTTAAGGGACAGGGTTAGTTCACCCCTCCACTTT
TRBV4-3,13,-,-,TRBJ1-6,CASSQFDGGPLHF,TGCGCCAGCAGCCAATTTGACGGTGGGCCCCTCCACTTT
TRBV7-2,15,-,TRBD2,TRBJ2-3,CASSPRLAGTDTQYF,TGTGCCAGCAGCCCTAGACTAGCGGGCACAGATACGCAGTATTTT
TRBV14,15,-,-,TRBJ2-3,CASSQSLDYTDTQYF,TGTGCCAGCAGCCAGTCGTTGGATTACACAGATACGCAGTATTTT
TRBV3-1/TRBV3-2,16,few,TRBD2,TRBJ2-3,CASSQAQRGYTDTQYF,TGTGCCAGCAGCCAAGCCCAGCGGGGGTACACAGATACGCAGTATTTT
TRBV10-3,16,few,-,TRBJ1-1,CAIRPGVAIQNTEAFF,TGTGCCATTAGACCAGGGGTGGCTATCCAAAACACTGAAGCTTTCTTT
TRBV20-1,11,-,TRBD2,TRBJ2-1,CSARVQAGAFF,TGCAGTGCTAGAGTGCAGGCGGGAGCGTTCTTC
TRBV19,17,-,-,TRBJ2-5,CASSISPPSTAQETQYF,TGTGCCAGTAGTATAAGCCCCCCCTCAACAGCTCAAGAGACCCAGTACTTC
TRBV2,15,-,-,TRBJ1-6,CASSEQRGNNSPLHF,TGTGCCAGCAGTGAACAGCGGGGTAATAATTCACCCCTCCACTTT
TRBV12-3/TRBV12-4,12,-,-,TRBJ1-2,CASSPLGGGYTF,TGTGCCAGCAGCCCCTTGGGGGGCGGCTACACCTTC
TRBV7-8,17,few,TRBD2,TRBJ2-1,CASSLFLREVSYNEQFF,TGTGCCAGCAGCTTATTTTTGCGGGAGGTTTCCTACAATGAGCAGTTCTTC
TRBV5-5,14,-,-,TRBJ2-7,CASSLWDNSYEQYF,TGTGCCAGCAGCTTGTGGGACAACTCCTACGAGCAGTACTTC
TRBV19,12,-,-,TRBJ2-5,CASTGSMETQYF,TGTGCCAGTACAGGGAGTATGGAGACCCAGTACTTC
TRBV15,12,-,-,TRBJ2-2,CATSGTTGELFF,TGTGCCACCAGCGGTACCACCGGGGAGCTGTTTTTT
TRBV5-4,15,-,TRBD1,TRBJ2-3,CASSRTGDRTDTQYF,TGTGCCAGCAGTCGGACAGGGGATAGGACCGATACGCAGTATTTT
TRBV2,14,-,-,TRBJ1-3,CASIVQSSGNTIYF,TGTGCCAGCATCGTACAGAGCTCTGGAAACACCATATATTTT
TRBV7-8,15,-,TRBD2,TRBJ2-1,CASSPSGGASNEQFF,TGTGCCAGCAGCCCTAGCGGGGGGGCGTCAAATGAGCAGTTCTTC
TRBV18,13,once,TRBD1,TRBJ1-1,CASSEIQGAEAFF,TGTGCCAGCTCAGAAATACAGGGGGCTGAAGCTTTCTTT
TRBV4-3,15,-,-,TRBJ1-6,CASSQDAAGRSPLHF,TGCGCCAGCAGCCAAGATGCGGCAGGGCGTTCACCCCTCCACTTT
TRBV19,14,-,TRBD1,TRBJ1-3,CASSDRGRGNTIYF,TGTGCCAGTAGTGACAGGGGTAGGGGAAACACCATATATTTT
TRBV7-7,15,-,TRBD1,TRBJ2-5,CASSPGTGTQETQYF,TGTGCTAGCAGCCCCGGGACAGGCACCCAAGAGACCCAGTACTTC
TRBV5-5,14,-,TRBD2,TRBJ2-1,CASSLQGGGYEQFF,TGTGCCAGCAGCTTGCAGGGCGGGGGTTATGAGCAGTTCTTC
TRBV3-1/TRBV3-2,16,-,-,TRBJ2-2,CASSQDQGSDTGELFF,TGTGCCAGCAGCCAAGATCAAGGTTCCGACACCGGGGAGCTGTTTTTT
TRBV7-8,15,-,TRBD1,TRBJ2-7,CASSLVRGHFYEQYF,TGTGCCAGCAGCTTAGTTAGGGGGCACTTCTACGAGCAGTACTTC
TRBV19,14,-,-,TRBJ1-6,CASSIEGGNSPLHF,TGTGCCAGTAGTATAGAAGGGGGTAATTCACCCCTCCACTTT
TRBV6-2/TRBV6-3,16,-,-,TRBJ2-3,CASSYRPRGATDTQYF,TGTGCCAGCAGTTATCGGCCCAGGGGGGCCACAGATACGCAGTATTTT
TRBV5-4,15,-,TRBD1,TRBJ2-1,CASSTQQGKIDEQFF,TGTGCCAGCAGCACACAACAGGGGAAGATCGATGAGCAGTTCTTC
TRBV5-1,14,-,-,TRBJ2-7,CASSLEGSPYEQYF,TGCGCCAGCAGCTTGGAGGGGTCCCCCTACGAGCAGTACTTC
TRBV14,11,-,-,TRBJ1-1,CASSQYTEAFF,TGTGCCAGCAGCCAGTACACTGAAGCTTTCTTT
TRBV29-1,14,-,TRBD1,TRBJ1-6,CSVRTGGANSPLHF,TGCAGCGTTCGGACAGGGGGCGCGAATTCACCCCTCCACTTT
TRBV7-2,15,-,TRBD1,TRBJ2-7,CASSLDTGTAYEQYF,TGTGCCAGCAGCTTAGATACCGGGACAGCCTACGAGCAGTACTTC
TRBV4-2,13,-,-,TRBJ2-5,CASSQVLDETQYF,TGTGCCAGCAGCCAAGTTTTGGACGAGACCCAGTACTTC
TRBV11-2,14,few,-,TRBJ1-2,CASSLPGTSMGYTF,TGTGCCAGCAGCTTACCAGGAACTTCTATGGGCTACACCTTC